The subject of this entry is one TCR beta chain. These data belong to a study of blood T cell repertoires in COVID-19. Study context: Some COVID-19 samples were acute and others convalescent; all came from the United States, Italy and Spain. PBMCs, B-cell-depleted T cells, or T cells were the source of the cDNA or gDNA that made up the material.

Per the original methods: Estimation of nucleated cell counts was performed using reference gene primer amplification. Clones were read by immunoSEQ multiplex PCR, and TCRdb kept only the in-frame ones, dropping some. V and J calls and clone size follow that table, whereas D and trimming were derived from the DNA. Of roughly 89,000 clones in the sample, approximately 80% were seen once. The CDR3 loop spans 15 amino acids. The sequence came from a woman aged 65 to 85 with acute or convalescent COVID-19. Sequenced material: peripheral blood. The rearrangement joins TRBV21-1 to TRBJ1-1; the table gives TRBD1 as D, unverified against the DNA. TRBV21-1 is a listed pseudogene. The CDR3 region has the DNA TGTGCCAGCAGCAAGGACAGCTTACTGAACACTGAAGCTTTCTTT. It codes for CASSKDSLLNTEAFF.